This T cell receptor beta chain was profiled in a study of early T cells in non-severe SARS-CoV-2 infection. Study results and limitations: VDJdb matching skewed toward anti-spike CD8 responses, missing private and CD4 specificities.

Researchers tagged individual cDNA molecules with unique molecular identifiers. One entry per CDR3 protein results from TCRdb running MiXCR on the 5' RACE reads. The table shows about 69,000 distinct CDR3 sequences, with roughly 4.8% occurring only once. To note about this clonotype: Its antigen is unidentified.

This TCR was recovered from an adult who was a healthcare worker with PCR-confirmed SARS-CoV-2 infection or an uninfected control (not recorded which). The donor label of this sample is uncertain. The material sequenced was whole blood, taken at baseline.

The CDR3 sequence is CASSLSQGIPFNSPLHF. CDR3 nucleotides: TGTGCCAGCAGCTTGTCGCAGGGGATCCCGTTTAATTCACCCCTCCACTTT. The genes are TRBV5-6 and TRBJ1-6; TRBD1 is a possible D gene (6 bases). Per germline, CDR1 SGHDT and CDR2 YYEEEE. V lost 1 base and J lost 6, with 17 bases in between. There are 17 residues in the CDR3.